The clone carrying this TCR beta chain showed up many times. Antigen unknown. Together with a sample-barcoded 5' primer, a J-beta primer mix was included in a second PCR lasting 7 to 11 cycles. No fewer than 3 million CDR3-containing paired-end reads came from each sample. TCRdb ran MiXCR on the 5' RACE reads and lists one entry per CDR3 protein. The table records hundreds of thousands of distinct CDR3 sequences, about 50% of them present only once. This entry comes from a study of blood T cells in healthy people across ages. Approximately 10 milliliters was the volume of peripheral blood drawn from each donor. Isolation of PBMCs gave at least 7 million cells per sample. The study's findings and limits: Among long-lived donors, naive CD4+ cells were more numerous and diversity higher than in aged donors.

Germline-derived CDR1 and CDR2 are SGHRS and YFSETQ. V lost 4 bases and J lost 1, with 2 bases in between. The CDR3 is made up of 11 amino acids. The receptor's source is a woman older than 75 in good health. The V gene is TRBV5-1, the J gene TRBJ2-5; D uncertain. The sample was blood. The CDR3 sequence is CASSGQETQYF. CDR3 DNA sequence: TGCGCCAGCAGCGGCCAAGAGACCCAGTACTTC.